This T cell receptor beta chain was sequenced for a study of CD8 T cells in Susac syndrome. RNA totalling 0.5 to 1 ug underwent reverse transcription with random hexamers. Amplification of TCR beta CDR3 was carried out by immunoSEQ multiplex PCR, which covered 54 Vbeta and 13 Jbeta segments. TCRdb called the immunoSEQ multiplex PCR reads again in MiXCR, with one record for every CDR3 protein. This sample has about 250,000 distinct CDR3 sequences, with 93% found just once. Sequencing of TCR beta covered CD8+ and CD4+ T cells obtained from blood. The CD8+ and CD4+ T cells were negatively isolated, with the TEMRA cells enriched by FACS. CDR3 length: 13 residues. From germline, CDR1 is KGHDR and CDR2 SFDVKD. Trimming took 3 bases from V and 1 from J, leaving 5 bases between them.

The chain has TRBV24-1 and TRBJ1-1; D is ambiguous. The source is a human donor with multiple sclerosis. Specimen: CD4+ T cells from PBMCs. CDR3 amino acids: CATSDPQNTEAFF. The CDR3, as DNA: TGTGCCACCAGTGATCCCCAGAACACTGAAGCTTTCTTT.